This T cell receptor (beta chain) originates from a study of shared clonotypes between healthy human individuals. Methods used by the authors: Quality scores were absent from the junction-only immunoSEQ sequences, so filtering differed. Data came from immunoSEQ multiplex PCR; TCRdb stores just in-frame clones and leaves some out. Clonal size and the V and J genes are those of that table, whereas D and trimming came from the DNA. Here the sample spans millions of clones, about 93% being singletons. Naive CD8 populations comprised CD45RO-negative cells positively selected for CCR7, excluding terminally differentiated effector memory CD45RA+ cells. Regarding this clone: The target antigen is unknown.

Study results and caveats: The small donor group covered limited genetic and exposure diversity. Estimated richness values were generally larger in naive subsets than in memory subsets. Sorted-subset samples were not fully sequenced, rarefaction indicated.

The V gene's germline CDR1 is SGHNT and CDR2 YYREEE (reference sequence). Trimming took off 4 bases at V and 6 bases at J, with 16 bases between the two ends. This CDR3 spans 14 amino acids. The genes are TRBV5-4 and TRBJ1-1, with a tentative D call TRBD1 (6 bases). The receptor's source is a man aged 18 to 30 in good health. Some clones in this sample may be carry-over from other donors' samples. The sequenced material came from naive CD8+ T cells from PBMCs. CDR3 sequence reads: CASSTKTGFPEAFF. The DNA for the CDR3 is TGTGCCAGCAGCACCAAGACAGGCTTCCCTGAAGCTTTCTTT.